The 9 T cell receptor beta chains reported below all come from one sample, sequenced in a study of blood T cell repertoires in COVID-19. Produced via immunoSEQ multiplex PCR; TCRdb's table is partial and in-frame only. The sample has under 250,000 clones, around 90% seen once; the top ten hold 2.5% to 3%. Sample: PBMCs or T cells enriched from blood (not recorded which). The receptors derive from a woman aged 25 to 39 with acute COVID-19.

This chain's CDR3 is CAWSGGEGRAQPQHF. CDR3 coding DNA: TGTGCCTGGAGTGGGGGAGAGGGGAGGGCTCAGCCCCAGCATTTT. The chain employs TRBV30 and TRBJ1-5; D is perhaps TRBD1 (5 bases). Germline V CDR1 and CDR2: GTSNPN, SVGIG (reference sequence). The V and J ends lost 1 base and 6 bases respectively, with 16 bases between them. The CDR3 covers 15 residues.

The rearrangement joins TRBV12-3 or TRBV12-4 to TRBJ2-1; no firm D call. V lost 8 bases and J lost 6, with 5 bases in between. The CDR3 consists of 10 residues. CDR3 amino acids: CASGRNEQFF. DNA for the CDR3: TGTGCCAGCGGGCGCAATGAGCAGTTCTTC.

CDR3 sequence: CASSVGGVNSPLHF. Written as DNA, the CDR3 is TGTGCCAGCAGCGTAGGGGGGGTTAATTCACCCCTCCACTTT. The chain couples TRBV9 to TRBJ1-6; D might be TRBD1 (5 bases). The CDR3 extends over 14 amino acids. V lost 0 bases, J lost 6 bases, and 7 bases lay in between. Germline values: CDR1 SGDLS, CDR2 YYNGEE.

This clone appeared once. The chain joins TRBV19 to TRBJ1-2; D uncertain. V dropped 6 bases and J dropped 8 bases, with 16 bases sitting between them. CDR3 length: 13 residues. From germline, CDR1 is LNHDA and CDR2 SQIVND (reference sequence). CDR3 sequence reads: CASRNFGRGGYTF. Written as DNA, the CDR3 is TGTGCCAGTAGAAACTTTGGACGGGGAGGCTACACCTTC.

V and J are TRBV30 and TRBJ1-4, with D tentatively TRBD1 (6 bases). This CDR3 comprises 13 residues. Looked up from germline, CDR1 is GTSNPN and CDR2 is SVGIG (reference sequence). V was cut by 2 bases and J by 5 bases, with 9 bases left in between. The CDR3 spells CAWSNQGNEKLFF. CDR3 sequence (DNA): TGTGCCTGGAGTAATCAGGGGAATGAAAAACTGTTTTTT.

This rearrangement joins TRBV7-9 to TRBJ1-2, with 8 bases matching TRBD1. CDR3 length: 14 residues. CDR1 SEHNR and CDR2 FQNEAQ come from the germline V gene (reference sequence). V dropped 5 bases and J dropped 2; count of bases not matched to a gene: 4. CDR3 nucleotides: TGTGCCAGCAGCATCCGGACAGGGAACTATGGCTACACCTTC. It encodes CASSIRTGNYGYTF.

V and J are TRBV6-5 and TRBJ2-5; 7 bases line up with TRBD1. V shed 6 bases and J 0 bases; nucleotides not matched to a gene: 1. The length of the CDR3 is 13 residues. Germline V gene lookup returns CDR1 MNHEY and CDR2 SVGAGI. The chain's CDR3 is CASSRGYQETQYF. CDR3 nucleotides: TGTGCCAGCAGCAGGGGGTACCAAGAGACCCAGTACTTC.

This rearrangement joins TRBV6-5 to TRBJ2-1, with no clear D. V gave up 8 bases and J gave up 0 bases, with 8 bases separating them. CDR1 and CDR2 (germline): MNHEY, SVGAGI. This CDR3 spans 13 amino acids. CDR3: CASHSTSYNEQFF. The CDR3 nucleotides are TGTGCCAGCCACTCCACCTCCTACAATGAGCAGTTCTTC.

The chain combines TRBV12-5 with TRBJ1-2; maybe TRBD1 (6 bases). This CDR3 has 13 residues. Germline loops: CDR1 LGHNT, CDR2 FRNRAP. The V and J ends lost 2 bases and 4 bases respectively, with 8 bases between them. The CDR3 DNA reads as TGTGCTAGTGGTTTGAAGGGGGTCTATGGCTACACCTTC. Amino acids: CASGLKGVYGYTF.